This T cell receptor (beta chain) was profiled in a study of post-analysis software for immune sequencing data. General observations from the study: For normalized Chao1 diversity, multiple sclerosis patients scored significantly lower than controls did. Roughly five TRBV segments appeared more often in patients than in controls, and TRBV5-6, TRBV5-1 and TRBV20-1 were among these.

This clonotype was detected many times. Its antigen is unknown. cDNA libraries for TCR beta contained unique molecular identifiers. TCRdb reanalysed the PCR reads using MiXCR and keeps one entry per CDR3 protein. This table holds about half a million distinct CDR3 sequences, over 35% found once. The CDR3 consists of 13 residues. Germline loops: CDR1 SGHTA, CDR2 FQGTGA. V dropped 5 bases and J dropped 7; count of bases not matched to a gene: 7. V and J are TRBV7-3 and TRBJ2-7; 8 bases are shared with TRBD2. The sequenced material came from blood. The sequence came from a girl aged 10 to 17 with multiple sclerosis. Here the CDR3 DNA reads TGTGCCAGCAGCCAAAGAGTAGCGGGAGAGCAGTACTTC. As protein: CASSQRVAGEQYF.